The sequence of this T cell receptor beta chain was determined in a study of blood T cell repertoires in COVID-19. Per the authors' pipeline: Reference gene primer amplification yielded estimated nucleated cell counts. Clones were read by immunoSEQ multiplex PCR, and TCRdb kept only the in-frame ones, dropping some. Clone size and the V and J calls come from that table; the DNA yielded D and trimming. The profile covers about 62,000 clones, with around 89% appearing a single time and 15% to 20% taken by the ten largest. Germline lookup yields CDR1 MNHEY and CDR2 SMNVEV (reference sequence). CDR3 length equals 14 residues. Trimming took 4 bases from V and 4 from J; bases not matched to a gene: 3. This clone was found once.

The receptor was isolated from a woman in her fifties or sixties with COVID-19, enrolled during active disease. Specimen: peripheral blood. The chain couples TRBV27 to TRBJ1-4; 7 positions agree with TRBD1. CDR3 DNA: TGTGCCAGCAGTTCGGGACAGAATAATGAAAAACTGTTTTTT. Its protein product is CASSSGQNNEKLFF.